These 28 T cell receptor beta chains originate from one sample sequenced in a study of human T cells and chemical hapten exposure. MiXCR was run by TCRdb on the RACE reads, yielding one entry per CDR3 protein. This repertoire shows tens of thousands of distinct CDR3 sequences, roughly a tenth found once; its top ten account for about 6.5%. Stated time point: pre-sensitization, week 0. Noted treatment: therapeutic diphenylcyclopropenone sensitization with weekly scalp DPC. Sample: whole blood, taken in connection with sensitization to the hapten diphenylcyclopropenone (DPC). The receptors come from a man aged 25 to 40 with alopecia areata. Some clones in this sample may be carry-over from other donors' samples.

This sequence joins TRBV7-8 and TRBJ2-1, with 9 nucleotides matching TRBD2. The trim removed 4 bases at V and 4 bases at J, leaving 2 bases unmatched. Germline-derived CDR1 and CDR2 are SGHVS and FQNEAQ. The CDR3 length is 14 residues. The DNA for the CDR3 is TGTGCCAGCAGCTCGGGACTAGCTTACAATGAGCAGTTCTTC. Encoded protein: CASSSGLAYNEQFF.

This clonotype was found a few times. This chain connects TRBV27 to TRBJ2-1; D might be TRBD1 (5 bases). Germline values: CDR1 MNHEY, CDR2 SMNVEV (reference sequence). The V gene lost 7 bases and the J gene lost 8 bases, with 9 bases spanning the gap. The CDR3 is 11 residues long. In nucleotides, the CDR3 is TGTGCCAGCACTCAGGGCCATGAGCAGTTCTTC. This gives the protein CASTQGHEQFF.

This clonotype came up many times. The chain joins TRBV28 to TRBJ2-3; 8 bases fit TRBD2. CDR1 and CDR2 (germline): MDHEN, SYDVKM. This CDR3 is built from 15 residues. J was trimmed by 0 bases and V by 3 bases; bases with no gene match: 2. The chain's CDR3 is CASSFRTSSTDTQYF. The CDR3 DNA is TGTGCCAGCAGTTTTAGGACTAGCAGCACAGATACGCAGTATTTT.

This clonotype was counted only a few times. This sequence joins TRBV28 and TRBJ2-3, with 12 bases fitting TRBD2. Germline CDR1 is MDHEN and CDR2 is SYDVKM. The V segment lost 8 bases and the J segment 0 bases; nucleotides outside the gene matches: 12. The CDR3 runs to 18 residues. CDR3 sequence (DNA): TGTGCCAGCGTTCCCTCCGGACTAGCGGGACGAAGCACAGATACGCAGTATTTT. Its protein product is CASVPSGLAGRSTDTQYF.

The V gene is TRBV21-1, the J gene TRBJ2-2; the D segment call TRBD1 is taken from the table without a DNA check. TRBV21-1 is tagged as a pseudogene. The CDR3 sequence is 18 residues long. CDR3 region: CASTGMRDRALSTGELFF. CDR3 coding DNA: TGTGCCAGCACCGGGATGCGAGACAGGGCCTTGTCCACCGGGGAGCTGTTTTTT.

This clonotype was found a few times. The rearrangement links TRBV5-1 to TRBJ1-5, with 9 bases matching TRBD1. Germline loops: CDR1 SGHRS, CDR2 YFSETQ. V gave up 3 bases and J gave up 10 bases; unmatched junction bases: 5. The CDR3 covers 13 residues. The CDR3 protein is CASSSGQGLPQHF. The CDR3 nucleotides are TGCGCCAGCAGCTCGGGACAGGGACTACCCCAGCATTTT.

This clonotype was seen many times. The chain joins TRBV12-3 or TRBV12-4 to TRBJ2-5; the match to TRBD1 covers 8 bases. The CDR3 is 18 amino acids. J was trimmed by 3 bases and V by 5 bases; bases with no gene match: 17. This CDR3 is CASSLRPPTGTGKETQYF. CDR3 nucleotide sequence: TGTGCCAGCAGTCTACGACCACCTACCGGGACAGGAAAAGAGACCCAGTACTTC.

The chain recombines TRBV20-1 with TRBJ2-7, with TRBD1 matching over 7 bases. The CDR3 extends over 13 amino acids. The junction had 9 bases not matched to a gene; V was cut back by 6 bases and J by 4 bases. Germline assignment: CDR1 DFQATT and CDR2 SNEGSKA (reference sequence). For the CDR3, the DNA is TGCAGTGCCGACCCGACGACAGGGTACGAGCAGTACTTC. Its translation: CSADPTTGYEQYF.

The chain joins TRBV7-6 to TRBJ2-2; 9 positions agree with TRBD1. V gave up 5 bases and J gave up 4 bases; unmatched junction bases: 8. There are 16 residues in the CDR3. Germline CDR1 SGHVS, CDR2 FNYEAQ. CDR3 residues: CASSTRTGVGTGELFF. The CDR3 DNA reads TGTGCCAGCAGCACAAGGACAGGGGTGGGCACCGGGGAGCTGTTTTTT.

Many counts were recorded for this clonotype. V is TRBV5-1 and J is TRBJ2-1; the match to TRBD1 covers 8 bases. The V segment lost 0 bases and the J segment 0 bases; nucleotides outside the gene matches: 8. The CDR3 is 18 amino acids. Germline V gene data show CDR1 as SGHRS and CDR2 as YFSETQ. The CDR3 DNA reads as TGCGCCAGCAGCTTGGCCAATCCTGGGACAGGCTCCTACAATGAGCAGTTCTTC. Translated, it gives CASSLANPGTGSYNEQFF.

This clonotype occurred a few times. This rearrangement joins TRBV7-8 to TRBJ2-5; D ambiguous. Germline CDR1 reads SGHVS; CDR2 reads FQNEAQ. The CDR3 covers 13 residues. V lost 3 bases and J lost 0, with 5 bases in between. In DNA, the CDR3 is TGTGCCAGCAGCTTGGCCGACCAAGAGACCCAGTACTTC. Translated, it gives CASSLADQETQYF.

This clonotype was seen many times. CDR3 bases: TGTGCCAGCAGCCAAGTTTGGGTTTCCGGGGAGCTGTTTTTT. Translating gives CASSQVWVSGELFF. The chain recombines TRBV14 with TRBJ2-2, with D hard to call. Germline lookup yields CDR1 SGHDN and CDR2 FVKESK. This CDR3 is built from 14 residues. Trimming pared 1 base from V and 6 bases from J, leaving 9 bases between.

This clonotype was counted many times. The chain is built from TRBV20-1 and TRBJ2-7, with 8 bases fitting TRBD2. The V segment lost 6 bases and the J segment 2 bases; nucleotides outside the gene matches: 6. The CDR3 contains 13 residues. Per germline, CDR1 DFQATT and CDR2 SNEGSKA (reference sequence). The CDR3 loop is CSALTGGAYEQYF. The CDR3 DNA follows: TGCAGTGCCCTCACCGGGGGGGCCTACGAGCAGTACTTC.

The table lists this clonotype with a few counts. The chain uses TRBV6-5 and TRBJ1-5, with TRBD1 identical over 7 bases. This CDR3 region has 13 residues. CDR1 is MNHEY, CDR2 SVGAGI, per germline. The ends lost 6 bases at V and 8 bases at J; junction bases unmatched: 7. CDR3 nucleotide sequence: TGTGCCAGCAGCTGGGACAGTGAGGAGCCCCAGCATTTT. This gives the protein CASSWDSEEPQHF.

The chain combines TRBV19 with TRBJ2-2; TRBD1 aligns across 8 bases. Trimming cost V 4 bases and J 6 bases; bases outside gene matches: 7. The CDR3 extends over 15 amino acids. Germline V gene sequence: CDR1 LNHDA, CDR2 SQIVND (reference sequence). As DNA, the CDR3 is TGTGCCAGTAGTAGCGGACAGGGAGTTCCCGGGGAGCTGTTTTTT. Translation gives CASSSGQGVPGELFF. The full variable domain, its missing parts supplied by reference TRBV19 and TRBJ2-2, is DGGITQSPKYLFRKEGQNVTLSCEQNLNHDAMYWYRQDPGQGLRLIYYSQIVNDFQKGDIAEGYSVSREKKESFPLTVTSAQKNPTAFYLCASSSGQGVPGELFFGEGSRLTVL.

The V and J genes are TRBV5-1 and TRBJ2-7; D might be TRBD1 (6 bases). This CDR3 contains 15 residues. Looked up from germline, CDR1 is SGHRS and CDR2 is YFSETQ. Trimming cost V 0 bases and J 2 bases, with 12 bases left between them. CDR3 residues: CASSLAATGPYEQYF. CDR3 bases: TGCGCCAGCAGCTTGGCCGCGACAGGACCCTACGAGCAGTACTTC. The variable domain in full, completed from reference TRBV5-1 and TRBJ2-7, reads KAGVTQTPRYLIKTRGQQVTLSCSPISGHRSVSWYQQTPGQGLQFLFEYFSETQRNKGNFPGRFSGRQFSNSRSEMNVSTLELGDSALYLCASSLAATGPYEQYFGPGTRLTVT.

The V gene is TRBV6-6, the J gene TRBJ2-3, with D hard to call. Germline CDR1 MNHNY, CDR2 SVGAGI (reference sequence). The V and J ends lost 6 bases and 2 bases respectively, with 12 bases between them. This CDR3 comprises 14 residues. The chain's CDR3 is CASSLPGSTDTQYF. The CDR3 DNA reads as TGTGCCAGCAGCCTACCGGGTTCCACAGATACGCAGTATTTT.

The CDR3 reads CASSQGYSRGQNEQFF. DNA for the CDR3: TGTGCCAGCTCACAAGGATATAGTCGGGGGCAAAATGAGCAGTTCTTC. V and J are TRBV18 and TRBJ2-1; possibly TRBD1 or TRBD2 for D (6 bases each). V lost 4 bases, J lost 7 bases, and 20 bases lay in between. The germline CDR1 and CDR2 sequences are KGHSH and LQKENI. This CDR3 comprises 16 residues.

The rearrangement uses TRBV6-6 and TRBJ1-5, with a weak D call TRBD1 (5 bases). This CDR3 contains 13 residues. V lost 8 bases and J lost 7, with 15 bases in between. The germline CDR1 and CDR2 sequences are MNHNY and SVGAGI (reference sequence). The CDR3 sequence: CASQGFYEQPQHF. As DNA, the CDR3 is TGTGCCAGCCAGGGCTTTTATGAACAGCCCCAGCATTTT.

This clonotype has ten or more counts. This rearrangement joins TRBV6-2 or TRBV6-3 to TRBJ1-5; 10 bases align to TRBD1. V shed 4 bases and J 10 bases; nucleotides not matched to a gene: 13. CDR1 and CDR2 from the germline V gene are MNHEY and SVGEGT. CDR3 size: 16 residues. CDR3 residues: CASSLLAPGQGLPQHF. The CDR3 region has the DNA TGTGCCAGCAGTTTACTCGCCCCGGGACAGGGGCTCCCCCAGCATTTT.

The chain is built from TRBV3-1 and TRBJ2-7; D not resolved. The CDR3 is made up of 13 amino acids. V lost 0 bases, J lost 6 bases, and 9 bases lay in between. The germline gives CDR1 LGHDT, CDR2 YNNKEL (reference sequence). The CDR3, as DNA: TGTGCCAGCAGCCAAGATTTAAGGAGCGAGCAGTACGTC. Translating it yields CASSQDLRSEQYV.

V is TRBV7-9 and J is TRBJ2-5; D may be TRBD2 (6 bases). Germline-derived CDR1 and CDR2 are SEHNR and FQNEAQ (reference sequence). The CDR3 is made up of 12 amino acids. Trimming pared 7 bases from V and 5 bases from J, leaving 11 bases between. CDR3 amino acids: CASKGGSETQYF. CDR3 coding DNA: TGTGCCAGCAAAGGAGGGTCCGAGACCCAGTACTTC. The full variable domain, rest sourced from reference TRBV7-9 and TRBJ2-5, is DTGVSQNPRHKITKRGQNVTFRCDPISEHNRLYWYRQTLGQGPEFLTYFQNEAQLEKSRLLSDRFSAERPKGSFSTLEIQRTEQGDSAMYLCASKGGSETQYFGPGTRLLVL.

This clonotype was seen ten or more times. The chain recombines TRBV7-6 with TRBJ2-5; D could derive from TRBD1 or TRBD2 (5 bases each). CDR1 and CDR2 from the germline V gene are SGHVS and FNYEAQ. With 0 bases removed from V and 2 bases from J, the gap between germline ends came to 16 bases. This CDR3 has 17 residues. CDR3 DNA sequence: TGTGCCAGCAGCTTAGCTCTTCCGGGGACGCGGCAAGAGACCCAGTACTTC. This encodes CASSLALPGTRQETQYF.

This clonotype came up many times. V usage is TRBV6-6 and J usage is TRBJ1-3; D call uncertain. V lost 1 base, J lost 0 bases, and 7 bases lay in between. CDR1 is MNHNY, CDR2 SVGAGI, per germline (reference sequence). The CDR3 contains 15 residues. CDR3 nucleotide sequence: TGTGCCAGCAGTTACTTTGAGGCCTCTGGAAACACCATATATTTT. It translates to CASSYFEASGNTIYF.

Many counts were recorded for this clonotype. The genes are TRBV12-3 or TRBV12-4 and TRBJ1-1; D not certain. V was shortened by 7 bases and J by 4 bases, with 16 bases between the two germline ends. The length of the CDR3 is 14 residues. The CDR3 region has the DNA TGTGCCAGCACCCCGAGGGTAGAAGTCACTGAAGCTTTCTTT. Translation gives CASTPRVEVTEAFF.

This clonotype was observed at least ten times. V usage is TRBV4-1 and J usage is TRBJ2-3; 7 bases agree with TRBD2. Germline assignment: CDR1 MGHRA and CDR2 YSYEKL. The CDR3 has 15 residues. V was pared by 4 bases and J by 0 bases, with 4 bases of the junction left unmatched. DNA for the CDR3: TGCGCCAGCAGCCGAGCGGGGACTAGCACAGATACGCAGTATTTT. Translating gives CASSRAGTSTDTQYF.

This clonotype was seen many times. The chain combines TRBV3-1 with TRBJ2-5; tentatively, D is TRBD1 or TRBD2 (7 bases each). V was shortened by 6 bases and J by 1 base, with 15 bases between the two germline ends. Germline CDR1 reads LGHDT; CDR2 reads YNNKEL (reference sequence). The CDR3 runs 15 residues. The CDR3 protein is CASRPQGRGQETQYF. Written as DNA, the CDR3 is TGTGCCAGCAGGCCACAGGGGAGGGGCCAAGAGACCCAGTACTTC.

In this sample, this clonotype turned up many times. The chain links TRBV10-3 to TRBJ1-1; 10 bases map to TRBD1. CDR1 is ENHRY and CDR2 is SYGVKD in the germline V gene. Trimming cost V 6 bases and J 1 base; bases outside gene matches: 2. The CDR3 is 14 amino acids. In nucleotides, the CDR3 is TGTGCCATCAGGGGGACAGGGGCGAACACTGAAGCTTTCTTT. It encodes CAIRGTGANTEAFF.